Reported below is one TCR beta chain. The CDR3 contains 13 residues. Germline CDR1 and CDR2: SGHTA and FQGNSA. V shed 6 bases and J shed 3 bases, with 12 bases lying between them. The sequenced material, unsorted PBMC DNA, was run on ten immunoSEQ deep assay plates. The table came from immunoSEQ multiplex PCR; TCRdb's copy has only in-frame clones and leaves some out. The sample yields fewer than 650,000 clones, 76% seen once. These data come from a study of shared clonotypes between healthy human individuals. Across the whole study: The donors, a couple of women and three men, were aged 18 to 49.

This chain joins TRBV7-2 and TRBJ2-7; D possibly corresponds to TRBD1 (5 bases). This TCR was sampled from a middle-aged woman in good health. Some clones in this sample may be carry-over from other donors' samples. Sequencing was done on a sample of PBMCs. The CDR3, as DNA: TGTGCCAGCAGTCCACAGGTCAGCTACGAGCAGTACTTC. It is translated as CASSPQVSYEQYF.